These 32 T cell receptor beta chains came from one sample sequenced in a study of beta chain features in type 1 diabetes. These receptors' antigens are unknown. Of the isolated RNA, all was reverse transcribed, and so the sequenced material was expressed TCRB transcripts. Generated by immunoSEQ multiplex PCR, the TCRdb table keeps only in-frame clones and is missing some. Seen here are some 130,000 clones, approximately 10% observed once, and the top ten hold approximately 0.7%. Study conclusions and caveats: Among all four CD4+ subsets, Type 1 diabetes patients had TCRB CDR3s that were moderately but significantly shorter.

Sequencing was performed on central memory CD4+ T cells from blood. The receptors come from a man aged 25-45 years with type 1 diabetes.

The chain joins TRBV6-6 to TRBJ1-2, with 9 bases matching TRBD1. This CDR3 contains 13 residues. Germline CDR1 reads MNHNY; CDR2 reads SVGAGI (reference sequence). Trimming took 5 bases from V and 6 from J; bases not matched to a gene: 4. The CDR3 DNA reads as TGTGCCAGCAGTCGGGGACAGGGAGATGGCTACACCTTC. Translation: CASSRGQGDGYTF.

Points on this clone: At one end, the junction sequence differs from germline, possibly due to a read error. This chain's CDR3 is CASSIGRMQYF. In DNA, the CDR3 is TGTGCCAGCAGTATAGGGAGGATGCAGTATTTT. The rearrangement uses TRBV19 and TRBJ2-3; D perhaps matches TRBD2 (6 bases). Germline-derived CDR1 and CDR2 are LNHDA and SQIVND (reference sequence). The CDR3 spans 11 residues.

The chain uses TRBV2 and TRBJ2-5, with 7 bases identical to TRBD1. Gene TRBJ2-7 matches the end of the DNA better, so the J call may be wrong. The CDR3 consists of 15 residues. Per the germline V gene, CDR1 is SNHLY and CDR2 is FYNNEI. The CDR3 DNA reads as TGTGCCAGCAGTTTGACGCAGGGGGATTTGACCGAGCAGTACTTC. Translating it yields CASSLTQGDLTEQYF.

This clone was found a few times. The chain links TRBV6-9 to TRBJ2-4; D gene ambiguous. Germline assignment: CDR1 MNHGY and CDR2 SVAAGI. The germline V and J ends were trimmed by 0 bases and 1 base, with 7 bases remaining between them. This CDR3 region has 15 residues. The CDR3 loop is CASSYSSVAKNIQYF. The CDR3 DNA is TGTGCCAGCAGTTATTCCTCAGTGGCCAAAAACATTCAGTACTTC.

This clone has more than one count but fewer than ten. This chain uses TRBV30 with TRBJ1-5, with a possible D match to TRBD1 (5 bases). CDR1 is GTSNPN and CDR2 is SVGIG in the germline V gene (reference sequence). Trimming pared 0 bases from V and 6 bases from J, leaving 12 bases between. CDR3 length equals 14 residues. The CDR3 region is CAWSVPQGIQPQHF. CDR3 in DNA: TGTGCCTGGAGTGTACCTCAGGGTATTCAGCCCCAGCATTTT.

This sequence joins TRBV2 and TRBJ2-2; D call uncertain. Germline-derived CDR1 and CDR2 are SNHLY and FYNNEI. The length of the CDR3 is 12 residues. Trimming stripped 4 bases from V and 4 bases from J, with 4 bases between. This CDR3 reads CASSAGTGELFF. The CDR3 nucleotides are TGTGCCAGCAGTGCCGGCACCGGGGAGCTGTTTTTT.

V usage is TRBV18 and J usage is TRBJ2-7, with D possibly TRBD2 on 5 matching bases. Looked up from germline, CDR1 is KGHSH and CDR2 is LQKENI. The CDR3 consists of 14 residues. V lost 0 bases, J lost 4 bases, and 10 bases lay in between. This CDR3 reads CASSPPTGKYEQYF. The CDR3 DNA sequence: TGTGCCAGCTCACCACCGACGGGAAAATACGAGCAGTACTTC.

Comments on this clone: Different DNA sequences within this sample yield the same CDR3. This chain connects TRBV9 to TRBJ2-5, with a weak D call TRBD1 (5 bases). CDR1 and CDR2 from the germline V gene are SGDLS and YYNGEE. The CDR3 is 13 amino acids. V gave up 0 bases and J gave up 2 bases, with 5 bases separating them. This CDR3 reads CASSVGQQETQYF. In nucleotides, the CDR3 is TGTGCCAGCAGCGTAGGACAGCAAGAGACCCAGTACTTC.

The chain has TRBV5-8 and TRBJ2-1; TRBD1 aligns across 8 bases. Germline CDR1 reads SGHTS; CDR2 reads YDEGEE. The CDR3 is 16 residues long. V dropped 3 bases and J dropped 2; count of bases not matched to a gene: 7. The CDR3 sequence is CASSSFGQGPYNEQFF. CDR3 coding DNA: TGTGCCAGCAGCTCCTTTGGACAGGGTCCCTACAATGAGCAGTTCTTC.

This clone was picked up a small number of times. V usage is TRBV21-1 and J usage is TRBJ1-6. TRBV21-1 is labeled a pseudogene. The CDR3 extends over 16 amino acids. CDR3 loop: CASSPSEGRLNSPLHF. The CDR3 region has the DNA TGTGCCAGCAGCCCCTCGGAAGGAAGACTAAATTCACCCCTCCACTTT.

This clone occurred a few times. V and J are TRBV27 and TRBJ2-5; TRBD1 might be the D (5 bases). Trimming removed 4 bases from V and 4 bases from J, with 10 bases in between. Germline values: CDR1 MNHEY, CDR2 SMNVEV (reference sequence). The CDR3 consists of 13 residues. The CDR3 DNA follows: TGTGCCAGCAGTTCATCCAGGGTAGAGACCCAGTACTTC. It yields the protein CASSSSRVETQYF.

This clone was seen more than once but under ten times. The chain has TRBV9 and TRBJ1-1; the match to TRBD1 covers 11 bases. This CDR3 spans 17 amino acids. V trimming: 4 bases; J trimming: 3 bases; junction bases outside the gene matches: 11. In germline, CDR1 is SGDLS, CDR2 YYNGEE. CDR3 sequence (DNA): TGTGCCAGCAGCCCTCGGACAGGGGGCTTCGAGGACACTGAAGCTTTCTTT. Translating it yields CASSPRTGGFEDTEAFF.

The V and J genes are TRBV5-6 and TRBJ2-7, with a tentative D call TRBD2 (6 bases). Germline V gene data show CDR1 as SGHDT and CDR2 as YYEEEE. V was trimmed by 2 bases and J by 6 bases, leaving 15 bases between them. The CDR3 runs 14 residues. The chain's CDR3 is CASSFGEALGEQYF. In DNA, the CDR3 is TGTGCCAGCAGCTTCGGGGAGGCGTTGGGCGAGCAGTACTTC.

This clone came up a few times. The CDR3 spells CASSQQGRDTQYF. In nucleotides, the CDR3 is TGTGCCAGCAGCCAACAGGGGAGGGATACGCAGTATTTT. This chain links TRBV28 with TRBJ2-3; possible D gene TRBD1, 7 bases. The CDR3 spans 13 residues. The V and J ends lost 6 bases and 6 bases respectively, with 13 bases between them. Looked up from germline, CDR1 is MDHEN and CDR2 is SYDVKM.

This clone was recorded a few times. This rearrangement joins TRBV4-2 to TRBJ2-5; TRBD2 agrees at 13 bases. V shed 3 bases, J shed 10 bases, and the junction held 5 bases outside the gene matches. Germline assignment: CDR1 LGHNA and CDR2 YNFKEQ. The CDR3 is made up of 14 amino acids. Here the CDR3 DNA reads TGTGCCAGCAGCCAGGGACTAGCGGGGTCAGACCAGTACTTC. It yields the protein CASSQGLAGSDQYF.

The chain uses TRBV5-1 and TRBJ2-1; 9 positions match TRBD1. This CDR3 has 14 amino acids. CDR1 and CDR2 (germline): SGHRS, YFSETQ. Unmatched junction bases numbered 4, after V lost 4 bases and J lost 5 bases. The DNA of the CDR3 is TGCGCCAGCAGCCCGGGACAGGGTAACAATGAGCAGTTCTTC. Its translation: CASSPGQGNNEQFF.

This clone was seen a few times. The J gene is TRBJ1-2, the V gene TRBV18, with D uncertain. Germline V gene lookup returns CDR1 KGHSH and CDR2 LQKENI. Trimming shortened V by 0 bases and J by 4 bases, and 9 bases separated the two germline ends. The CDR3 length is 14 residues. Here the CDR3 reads CASSPPPGSYGYTF. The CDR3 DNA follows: TGTGCCAGCTCACCACCTCCCGGTTCCTATGGCTACACCTTC.

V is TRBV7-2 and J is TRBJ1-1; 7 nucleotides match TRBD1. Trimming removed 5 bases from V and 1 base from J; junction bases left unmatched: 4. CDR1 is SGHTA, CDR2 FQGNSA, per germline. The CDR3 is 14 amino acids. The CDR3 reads CASSPDRSNTEAFF. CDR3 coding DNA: TGTGCCAGCAGCCCGGACAGGTCGAACACTGAAGCTTTCTTT. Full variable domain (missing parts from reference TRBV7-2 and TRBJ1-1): GAGVSQSPSNKVTEKGKDVELRCDPISGHTALYWYRQSLGQGLEFLIYFQGNSAPDKSGLPSDRFSAERTGGSVSTLTIQRTQQEDSAVYLCASSPDRSNTEAFFGQGTRLTVV.

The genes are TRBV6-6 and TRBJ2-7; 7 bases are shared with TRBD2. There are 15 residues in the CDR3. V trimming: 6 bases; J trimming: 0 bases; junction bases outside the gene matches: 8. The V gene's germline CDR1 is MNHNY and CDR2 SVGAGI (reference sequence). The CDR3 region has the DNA TGTGCCAGCAGCCGGGGAGGGGCTTACTCCTACGAGCAGTACTTC. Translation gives CASSRGGAYSYEQYF.

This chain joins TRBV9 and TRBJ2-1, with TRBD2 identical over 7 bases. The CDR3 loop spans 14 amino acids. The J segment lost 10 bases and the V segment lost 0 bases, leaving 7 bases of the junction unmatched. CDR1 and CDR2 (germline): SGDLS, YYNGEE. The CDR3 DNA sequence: TGTGCCAGCAGCGTAGTTGCTAGCGGTGGAGAGCAGTTCTTC. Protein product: CASSVVASGGEQFF.

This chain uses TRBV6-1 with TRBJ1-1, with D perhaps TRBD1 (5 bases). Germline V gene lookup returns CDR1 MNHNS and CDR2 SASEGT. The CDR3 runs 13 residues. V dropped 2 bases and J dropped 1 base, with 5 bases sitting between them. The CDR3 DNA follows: TGTGCCAGCAGTGAACAGGGGAACACTGAAGCTTTCTTT. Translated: CASSEQGNTEAFF.

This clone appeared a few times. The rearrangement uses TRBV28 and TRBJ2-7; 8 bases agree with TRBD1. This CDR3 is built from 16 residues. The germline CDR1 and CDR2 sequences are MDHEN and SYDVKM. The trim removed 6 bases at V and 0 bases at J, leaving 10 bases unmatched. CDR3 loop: CASRPYRGATSYEQYF. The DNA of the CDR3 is TGTGCCAGCAGACCTTACAGGGGGGCCACCTCCTACGAGCAGTACTTC.

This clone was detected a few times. The CDR3 is CASSVDQRLTDTQYF. CDR3 sequence (DNA): TGTGCCAGCAGCGTAGATCAGCGGCTCACAGATACGCAGTATTTT. The chain couples TRBV9 to TRBJ2-3, with D maybe TRBD2 (5 bases). Trimming removed 0 bases from V and 2 bases from J, with 10 bases in between. Germline V gene lookup returns CDR1 SGDLS and CDR2 YYNGEE. CDR3 length equals 15 residues.

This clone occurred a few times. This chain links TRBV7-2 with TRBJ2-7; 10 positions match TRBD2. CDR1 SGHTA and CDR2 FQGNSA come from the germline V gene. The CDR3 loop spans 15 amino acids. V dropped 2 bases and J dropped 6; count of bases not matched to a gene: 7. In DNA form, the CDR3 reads TGTGCCAGCAGCTTAAGCGGGGGGGCGGAACGCGAGCAGTACTTC. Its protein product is CASSLSGGAEREQYF.

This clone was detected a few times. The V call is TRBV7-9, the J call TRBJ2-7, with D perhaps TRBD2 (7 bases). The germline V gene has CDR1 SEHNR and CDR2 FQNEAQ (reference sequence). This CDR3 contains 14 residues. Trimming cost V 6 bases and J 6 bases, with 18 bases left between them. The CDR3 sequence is CASSRGEGGLEQYF. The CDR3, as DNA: TGTGCCAGCAGTAGGGGGGAGGGAGGGCTCGAGCAGTACTTC.

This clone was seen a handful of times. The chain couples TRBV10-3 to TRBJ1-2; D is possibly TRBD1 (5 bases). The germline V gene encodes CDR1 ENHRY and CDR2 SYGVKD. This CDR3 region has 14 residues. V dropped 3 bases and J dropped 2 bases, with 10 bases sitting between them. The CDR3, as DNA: TGTGCCATCAGTGAAGCGGGACGGAACTATGGCTACACCTTC. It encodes CAISEAGRNYGYTF.

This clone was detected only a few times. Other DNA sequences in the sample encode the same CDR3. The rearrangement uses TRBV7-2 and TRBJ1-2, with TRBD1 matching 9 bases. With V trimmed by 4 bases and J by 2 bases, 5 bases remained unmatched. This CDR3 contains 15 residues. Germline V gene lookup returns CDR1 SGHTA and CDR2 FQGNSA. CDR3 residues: CASSSGQGRNYGYTF. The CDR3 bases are TGTGCCAGCAGCTCCGGACAGGGGAGGAACTATGGCTACACCTTC.

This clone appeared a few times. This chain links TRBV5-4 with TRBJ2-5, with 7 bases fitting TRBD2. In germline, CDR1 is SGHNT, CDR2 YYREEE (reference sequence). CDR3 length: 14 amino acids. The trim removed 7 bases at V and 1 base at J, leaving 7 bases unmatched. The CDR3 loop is CASSPGGIQETQYF. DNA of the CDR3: TGTGCCAGCTCGCCGGGGGGAATCCAAGAGACCCAGTACTTC.

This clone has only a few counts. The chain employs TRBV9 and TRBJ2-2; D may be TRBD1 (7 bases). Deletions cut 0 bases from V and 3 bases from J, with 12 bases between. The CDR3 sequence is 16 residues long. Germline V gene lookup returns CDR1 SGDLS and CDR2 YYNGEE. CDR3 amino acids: CASSVAQGGDTGELFF. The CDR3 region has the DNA TGTGCCAGCAGCGTAGCCCAGGGGGGAGACACCGGGGAGCTGTTTTTT.

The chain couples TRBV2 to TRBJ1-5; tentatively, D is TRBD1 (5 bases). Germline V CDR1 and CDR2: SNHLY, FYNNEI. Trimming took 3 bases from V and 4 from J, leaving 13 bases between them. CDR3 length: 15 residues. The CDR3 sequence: CASSDGRGANQPQHF. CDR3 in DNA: TGTGCCAGCAGTGATGGAAGGGGTGCAAATCAGCCCCAGCATTTT.

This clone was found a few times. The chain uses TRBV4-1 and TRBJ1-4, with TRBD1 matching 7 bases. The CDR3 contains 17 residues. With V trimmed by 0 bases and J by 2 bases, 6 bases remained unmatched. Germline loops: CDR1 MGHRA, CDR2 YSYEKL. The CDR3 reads CASSQDPGGFTNEKLFF. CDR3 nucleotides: TGCGCCAGCAGCCAAGATCCAGGGGGGTTCACTAATGAAAAACTGTTTTTT.

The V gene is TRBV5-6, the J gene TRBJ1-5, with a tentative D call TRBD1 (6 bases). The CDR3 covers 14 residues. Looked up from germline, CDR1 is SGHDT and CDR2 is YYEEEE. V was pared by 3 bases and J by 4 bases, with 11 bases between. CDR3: CASSSTGKNQPQHF. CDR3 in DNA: TGTGCCAGCAGCTCCACAGGGAAAAATCAGCCCCAGCATTTT.